These 22 T cell receptor beta chains share one sample of origin, sequenced in a study of glioma-infiltrating T cells. The iRepertoire nested amplicon-rescue multiplex PCR amplified TCR alpha and beta CDR3s from RNA. TCRdb ran MiXCR on the multiplex PCR reads and lists one entry per CDR3 protein. The sample contains roughly 120,000 distinct CDR3 sequences, roughly 25% of which appear only once. Input material: glioma tissue, nonneoplastic brain tissue, or PBMCs (not recorded which). Receptors originate from a human donor with low-grade glioma or glioblastoma, undergoing nonglioma brain surgery, or in good health (not recorded which).

This clonotype showed up just a few times. Just one base apart from a much larger clone, this may be a read error. V gene TRBV28 combines with J gene TRBJ1-2, with 8 nucleotides matching TRBD1. Per the germline V gene, CDR1 is MDHEN and CDR2 is SYDVKM. The CDR3 is made up of 15 amino acids. J lost 0 bases, V lost 5 bases, and 5 bases had no gene match. CDR3 protein: CASSGDRFANYGYTF. The DNA of the CDR3 is TGTGCCAGCAGTGGGGACAGGTTCGCTAACTATGGCTACACCTTC.

This clonotype occurred many times. The rearrangement joins TRBV5-1 to TRBJ2-3, with 14 bases fitting TRBD2. The V gene's germline CDR1 is SGHRS and CDR2 YFSETQ. The V and J ends lost 4 bases and 4 bases, in that order; junction bases with no gene match: 11. The CDR3 has 18 residues. CDR3 sequence (DNA): TGCGCCAGCAGCATAGGACTAGCGGGAGGTGGGTCCGCAGATACGCAGTATTTT. Amino acids: CASSIGLAGGGSADTQYF.

On this clonotype: With a much larger clone just one base away, this may be a read error. V usage is TRBV27 and J usage is TRBJ2-1; D unclear. V gave up 4 bases and J gave up 7 bases, with 17 bases separating them. The CDR3 extends over 15 amino acids. Per the germline V gene, CDR1 is MNHEY and CDR2 is SMNVEV (reference sequence). The CDR3 reads CASSSTPLTWNEQFF. The CDR3, as DNA: TGTGCCAGCAGTTCGACTCCTCTGACGTGGAATGAGCAGTTCTTC.

This clonotype was counted only a few times. The chain has TRBV29-1 and TRBJ2-4; a weak D match, TRBD1 (5 bases). The CDR3 contains 15 residues. Trimming pared 6 bases from V and 0 bases from J, leaving 15 bases between. The V gene's germline CDR1 is SQVTM and CDR2 ANQGSEA. As DNA, the CDR3 is TGCAGCGTCCGGGTGGGGCTTGAAGCCAAAAACATTCAGTACTTC. It translates to CSVRVGLEAKNIQYF. Using reference TRBV29-1 and TRBJ2-4 for the parts outside the CDR3, the full variable domain is SAVISQKPSRDICQRGTSLTIQCQVDSQVTMMFWYRQQPGQSLTLIATANQGSEATYESGFVIDKFPISRPNLTFSTLTVSNMSPEDSSIYLCSVRVGLEAKNIQYFGAGTRLSVL.

In its sample, this clonotype was seen a few times. The chain links TRBV7-8 to TRBJ1-4, with a tentative D call TRBD1 (6 bases). This CDR3 spans 15 amino acids. V lost 5 bases, J lost 5 bases, and 15 bases lay in between. Germline V gene data show CDR1 as SGHVS and CDR2 as FQNEAQ. CDR3 coding DNA: TGTGCCAGCAGCCCAGTGGGGGGCGTAAATGAAAAACTGTTTTTT. It codes for CASSPVGGVNEKLFF. Filled out from reference TRBV7-8 and TRBJ1-4, the complete variable domain reads GAGVSQSPRYKVAKRGQDVALRCDPISGHVSLFWYQQALGQGPEFLTYFQNEAQLDKSGLPSDRFFAERPEGSVSTLKIQRTQQEDSAVYLCASSPVGGVNEKLFFGSGTQLSVL.

This clonotype showed up just a few times. A much larger clone lies one base from this, so it may be a read error. This CDR3 reads CATSAGTSGTEQFF. CDR3 DNA sequence: TGTGCCACCAGCGCAGGGACTAGCGGGACTGAGCAGTTCTTC. This chain connects TRBV15 to TRBJ2-1; 13 bases line up with TRBD2. Germline V gene data show CDR1 as LNHNV and CDR2 as YYDKDF (reference sequence). The CDR3 is 14 residues long. V trimming: 5 bases; J trimming: 9 bases; junction bases outside the gene matches: 4.

This clonotype was observed at least ten times. This chain uses TRBV2 with TRBJ1-6; a possible D gene is TRBD1 (5 bases). CDR1 is SNHLY and CDR2 is FYNNEI in the germline V gene. The V gene lost 2 bases and the J gene lost 5 bases, with 16 bases spanning the gap. The length of the CDR3 is 17 residues. CDR3 protein: CASSEQGGFWNNSPLHF. CDR3 sequence (DNA): TGTGCCAGCAGTGAACAGGGCGGTTTTTGGAATAATTCACCCCTCCACTTT.

In this sample, this clonotype turned up many times. The V and J genes are TRBV16 and TRBJ2-7, with D possibly TRBD2 on 5 matching bases. V was pared by 0 bases and J by 3 bases, with 12 bases between. The V gene's germline CDR1 is KGHSY and CDR2 FQNENV. The CDR3 has 15 amino acids. The CDR3 nucleotides read TGTGCCAGCAGCCAATCGGGCGGGTCCCACTACGAGCAGTACTTC. It codes for CASSQSGGSHYEQYF. The full variable domain, completed using reference TRBV16 and TRBJ2-7, is GEEVAQTPKHLVRGEGQKAKLYCAPIKGHSYVFWYQQVLKNEFKFLISFQNENVFDETGMPKERFSAKCLPNSPCSLEIQATKLEDSAVYFCASSQSGGSHYEQYFGPGTRLTVT.

The rearrangement links TRBV5-1 to TRBJ1-2; D is possibly TRBD1 (6 bases). V was cut by 1 base and J by 8 bases, with 15 bases left in between. The germline V gene encodes CDR1 SGHRS and CDR2 YFSETQ. The CDR3 has 14 residues. The CDR3 region has the DNA TGCGCCAGCAGCTTGTCCGCCCAGGGGACCGGCTACACCTTC. Residues: CASSLSAQGTGYTF. Complete variable domain (other parts from reference TRBV5-1 and TRBJ1-2): KAGVTQTPRYLIKTRGQQVTLSCSPISGHRSVSWYQQTPGQGLQFLFEYFSETQRNKGNFPGRFSGRQFSNSRSEMNVSTLELGDSALYLCASSLSAQGTGYTFGSGTRLTVV.

The genes are TRBV7-3 and TRBJ2-1; tentatively, D is TRBD2 (5 bases). Germline V gene data show CDR1 as SGHTA and CDR2 as FQGTGA. Trimming shortened V by 4 bases and J by 5 bases, and 15 bases separated the two germline ends. The CDR3 is made up of 15 amino acids. CDR3 amino acids: CASSSFGGRDNEQFF. CDR3 coding DNA: TGTGCCAGCAGCTCATTTGGAGGCAGAGACAATGAGCAGTTCTTC.

Worth noting for this clonotype: This may be a read error: a much more frequent sequence differs by one nucleotide. This chain joins TRBV4-1 and TRBJ2-7; the match to TRBD2 covers 13 bases. This CDR3 has 18 amino acids. Germline lookup yields CDR1 MGHRA and CDR2 YSYEKL. The CDR3 region has the DNA TGCGCCAGCAGACAAGAACTAGCGGGAGGGAGCAGGTCCTACGAGCAGTACTTC. Residues: CASRQELAGGSRSYEQYF.

This rearrangement joins TRBV12-5 to TRBJ2-5, with TRBD2 matching over 10 bases. CDR1 LGHNT and CDR2 FRNRAP come from the germline V gene. The CDR3 extends over 16 amino acids. Losses at the gene ends were 0 bases for V and 5 bases for J; bases not matched to a gene: 6. CDR3 DNA sequence: TGTGCTAGTGGTTTGGTCCTAGCGGGAGTCGGGGAGACCCAGTACTTC. As protein: CASGLVLAGVGETQYF. Together with reference TRBV12-5 and TRBJ2-5, the CDR3 gives the full variable domain: DARVTQTPRHKVTEMGQEVTMRCQPILGHNTVFWYRQTMMQGLELLAYFRNRAPLDDSGMPKDRFSAEMPDATLATLKIQPSEPRDSAVYFCASGLVLAGVGETQYFGPGTRLLVL.

Notes on this clonotype: A single base separates this from a much larger clone, so it may be a read error. This rearrangement joins TRBV7-2 to TRBJ1-6; D is possibly TRBD1 (5 bases). Germline-derived CDR1 and CDR2 are SGHTA and FQGNSA. The CDR3 has 16 amino acids. The CDR3 reads CASSPESGLINPPLHF. The CDR3 DNA is TGTGCCAGCAGTCCCGAATCGGGACTCATTAATCCACCCCTCCACTTT. Using reference TRBV7-2 and TRBJ1-6 for the parts outside the CDR3, the full variable domain is GAGVSQSPSNKVTEKGKDVELRCDPISGHTALYWYRQSLGQGLEFLIYFQGNSAPDKSGLPSDRFSAERTGGSVSTLTIQRTQQEDSAVYLCASSPESGLINPPLHFGNGTRLTVT.

Note on this clonotype: Possible read error: a much larger clone is one base away. The CDR3 DNA reads as TGTGCCAGCAGCCAAGTTGAAGCAGTTACGCAGTATTTT. It is translated as CASSQVEAVTQYF. This chain uses TRBV3-1 with TRBJ2-3, with no clear D. Trimming cost V 1 base and J 8 bases, with 10 bases left between them. The CDR3 extends over 13 amino acids. Germline V gives CDR1 LGHDT, CDR2 YNNKEL (reference sequence).

This clonotype appeared many times. V is TRBV4-1 and J is TRBJ2-3; 12 positions match TRBD2. V shed 0 bases and J 5 bases; nucleotides not matched to a gene: 6. This CDR3 is 17 amino acids long. Looked up from germline, CDR1 is MGHRA and CDR2 is YSYEKL. The CDR3, as DNA: TGCGCCAGCAGCCAAGATGGCCTAGCGGGAGGGGAAGATACGCAGTATTTT. Translating gives CASSQDGLAGGEDTQYF.

This clonotype has at least ten counts. The chain is built from TRBV24-1 and TRBJ1-5; no clear D gene. Germline-derived CDR1 and CDR2 are KGHDR and SFDVKD. Trimming took off 4 bases at V and 4 bases at J, with 4 bases between the two ends. The CDR3 consists of 12 residues. CDR3 loop: CATSDSNQPQHF. The CDR3, as DNA: TGTGCCACCAGTGACTCAAATCAGCCCCAGCATTTT.

This clonotype was counted only a few times. The chain combines TRBV5-1 with TRBJ2-7; 7 positions agree with TRBD1. The CDR3 sequence is 16 residues long. CDR1 is SGHRS and CDR2 is YFSETQ in the germline V gene. J lost 5 bases, V lost 3 bases, and 14 bases had no gene match. Here the CDR3 reads CASSSTPGQQGHEQYF. The CDR3 DNA reads TGCGCCAGCAGCTCTACCCCGGGACAGCAGGGCCACGAGCAGTACTTC.

The sample holds many counts of this clonotype. V usage is TRBV27 and J usage is TRBJ1-5; tentative D call: TRBD1 (5 bases). The CDR3 contains 16 residues. Germline lookup yields CDR1 MNHEY and CDR2 SMNVEV (reference sequence). V was clipped by 2 bases and J by 3 bases, with 14 bases between them. The CDR3 sequence: CASSLSGQGSNQPQHF. CDR3 nucleotide sequence: TGTGCCAGCAGTTTAAGCGGGCAGGGCTCCAATCAGCCCCAGCATTTT.

At least ten counts were recorded for this clonotype. This chain joins TRBV7-9 and TRBJ2-7, with D perhaps matching TRBD1 or TRBD2 (6 bases each). CDR1 SEHNR and CDR2 FQNEAQ come from the germline V gene (reference sequence). Trimming took 5 bases from V and 2 from J, leaving 13 bases between them. The CDR3 contains 14 residues. CDR3 sequence (DNA): TGTGCCAGCAGCGGAGGGGGGCTCACCTACGAGCAGTACTTC. Protein: CASSGGGLTYEQYF.

Turning to this clonotype: A much larger clone is a single base away; this may be a read error. This sequence joins TRBV7-2 and TRBJ1-2; no reliable D call. Germline loops: CDR1 SGHTA, CDR2 FQGNSA. This CDR3 is built from 14 residues. The CDR3 DNA reads TGTGCCAGCAGTCGGACCCCTACTAACTGTGGCTACACCTTC. Its translation: CASSRTPTNCGYTF. Looking up the rest from reference TRBV7-2 and TRBJ1-2 gives the full variable domain: GAGVSQSPSNKVTEKGKDVELRCDPISGHTALYWYRQSLGQGLEFLIYFQGNSAPDKSGLPSDRFSAERTGGSVSTLTIQRTQQEDSAVYLCASSRTPTNCGYTFGSGTRLTVV.

A note on this clonotype: This may be a read error, as it is one base from a much larger clone. The gene calls are TRBV24-1 and TRBJ2-1; D is unresolved. Trimming shortened V by 5 bases and J by 3 bases, and 13 bases separated the two germline ends. From germline, CDR1 is KGHDR and CDR2 SFDVKD. The CDR3 has 15 residues. CDR3 sequence reads: CATSVGRPNYNEQFF. CDR3 nucleotides: TGTGCCACCAGTGTCGGCCGCCCCAACTACAATGAGCAGTTCTTC.

In its sample, this clonotype was seen many times. This rearrangement joins TRBV7-8 to TRBJ2-1, with no clear D. CDR1 SGHVS and CDR2 FQNEAQ come from the germline V gene. With 6 bases removed from V and 4 bases from J, the gap between germline ends came to 10 bases. There are 13 residues in the CDR3. The CDR3 bases are TGTGCCAGCAGTGTCTCAACATACAATGAGCAGTTCTTC. It specifies CASSVSTYNEQFF.